Below are 22 T cell receptor beta chains sequenced from a single sample in a study of OX40 agonist ivuxolimab in advanced cancers. The method was the immunoSEQ multiplex PCR assay. Held by TCRdb, this immuneACCESS table contains in-frame sequences only and omits some clones. Under half of the omission traces to an unresolved V gene where checked; the cause of the rest is unknown. The sample contains 76,000 or so clones, 65% to 90% of them found a single time. 0.5% to 0.7% of the sample is held by the ten biggest clonotypes. Sequenced material: CD4+ or CD8+ T cells sorted from blood, taken in a trial of the OX40 agonist ivuxolimab. These receptors were obtained from an adult with an advanced solid tumor such as melanoma, head and neck, liver or kidney cancer.

This clone was seen more than once but under ten times. The V and J genes are TRBV9 and TRBJ2-7; D remains unclear. The V gene lost 0 bases and the J gene lost 5 bases, with 18 bases spanning the gap. Germline assignment: CDR1 SGDLS and CDR2 YYNGEE. The CDR3 consists of 16 residues. DNA for the CDR3: TGTGCCAGCAGCGTAGAGGCCCGACCCGTCCTCCACGAGCAGTACTTC. Translating it yields CASSVEARPVLHEQYF.

V and J are TRBV7-9 and TRBJ2-2, with TRBD2 identical over 7 bases. V lost 3 bases and J lost 4; bases outside the gene matches: 8. Germline-derived CDR1 and CDR2 are SEHNR and FQNEAQ (reference sequence). The CDR3 contains 16 residues. In DNA form, the CDR3 reads TGTGCCAGCAGCTTTTTGAAGGCTAGCGGCACCGGGGAGCTGTTTTTT. As protein: CASSFLKASGTGELFF.

The chain combines TRBV2 with TRBJ2-7; 9 bases agree with TRBD2. The germline V gene encodes CDR1 SNHLY and CDR2 FYNNEI. The trim removed 6 bases at V and 0 bases at J, leaving 6 bases unmatched. The CDR3 spans 15 residues. As DNA, the CDR3 is TGTGCCAGCAGGGCCCTAGCGGGGCTCTCCTACGAGCAGTACTTC. It is translated as CASRALAGLSYEQYF. The whole variable domain, remainder taken from reference TRBV2 and TRBJ2-7, is EPEVTQTPSHQVTQMGQEVILRCVPISNHLYFYWYRQILGQKVEFLVSFYNNEISEKSEIFDDQFSVERPDGSNFTLKIRSTKLEDSAMYFCASRALAGLSYEQYFGPGTRLTVT.

The V gene is TRBV5-4, the J gene TRBJ1-2, with TRBD1 matching 9 bases. The CDR3 is 14 amino acids. V shed 5 bases and J 4 bases; nucleotides not matched to a gene: 6. Germline V lookup: CDR1 SGHNT, CDR2 YYREEE (reference sequence). This CDR3 reads CASRRGQGGYGYTF. CDR3 DNA sequence: TGTGCCAGCAGGCGGGGACAGGGCGGCTATGGCTACACCTTC.

CDR3 sequence (DNA): TGTGCCAGCAGCCCCAGGGCTGGACAGGAAGCTTTCTTT. Amino acid sequence: CASSPRAGQEAFF. The chain links TRBV7-2 to TRBJ1-1, with D perhaps TRBD1 (6 bases). Germline V gene data show CDR1 as SGHTA and CDR2 as FQGNSA. V was pared by 5 bases and J by 8 bases, with 15 bases between. The CDR3 length is 13 residues.

This chain joins TRBV7-3 and TRBJ1-5; D remains ambiguous. V was clipped by 6 bases and J by 7 bases, with 13 bases between them. Germline assignment: CDR1 SGHTA and CDR2 FQGTGA. The CDR3 is made up of 13 amino acids. This CDR3 reads CASRSYGEQPQHF. DNA for the CDR3: TGTGCCAGCAGGTCTTACGGGGAACAGCCCCAGCATTTT.

This clone has a single count. The rearrangement links TRBV19 to TRBJ2-7; 7 bases are shared with TRBD2. The ends lost 4 bases at V and 3 bases at J; junction bases unmatched: 9. This CDR3 has 15 residues. Germline loops: CDR1 LNHDA, CDR2 SQIVND (reference sequence). Here the CDR3 reads CASSTSAGPYYEQYF. The CDR3 DNA reads as TGTGCCAGTAGTACTTCAGCGGGACCATACTACGAGCAGTACTTC.

This chain connects TRBV19 to TRBJ2-7; 7 nucleotides match TRBD1. CDR3 length: 16 amino acids. J was trimmed by 1 base and V by 4 bases; bases with no gene match: 10. Germline CDR1 LNHDA, CDR2 SQIVND (reference sequence). The CDR3: CASSTLQGQLSYEQYF. The CDR3 DNA reads as TGTGCCAGTAGTACCCTTCAGGGACAGCTGTCCTACGAGCAGTACTTC.

CDR3 sequence (DNA): TGCGCCAGCGACCGCGCAGGGTCGAGGAACACTGAAGCTTTCTTT. Translated, it gives CASDRAGSRNTEAFF. The rearrangement uses TRBV10-1 and TRBJ1-1, with a tentative D call TRBD1 (5 bases). V lost 8 bases and J 1 base, leaving 17 bases between the germline ends. This CDR3 spans 15 amino acids. Germline V gene sequence: CDR1 WNHNN, CDR2 SYGVQD (reference sequence).

The chain couples TRBV5-1 to TRBJ2-6; possible D gene TRBD1, 6 bases. This CDR3 is built from 15 residues. Trimming pared 6 bases from V and 1 base from J, leaving 11 bases between. Per germline, CDR1 SGHRS and CDR2 YFSETQ. The CDR3 nucleotides read TGCGCCAGCACCAGGGACATATCTGGGGCCAACGTCCTGACTTTC. Translating it yields CASTRDISGANVLTF. The full variable domain, in which reference TRBV5-1 and TRBJ2-6 provide the parts outside the CDR3, is KAGVTQTPRYLIKTRGQQVTLSCSPISGHRSVSWYQQTPGQGLQFLFEYFSETQRNKGNFPGRFSGRQFSNSRSEMNVSTLELGDSALYLCASTRDISGANVLTFGAGSRLTVL.

V usage is TRBV11-2 and J usage is TRBJ2-6; no clear D gene. The CDR3 has 16 amino acids. V gave up 2 bases and J gave up 0 bases, with 8 bases separating them. The germline V gene has CDR1 SGHAT and CDR2 FQNNGV. CDR3 nucleotides: TGTGCCAGCAGCTTAACCCCTCGCTCTGGGGCCAACGTCCTGACTTTC. This codes for CASSLTPRSGANVLTF.

V usage is TRBV2 and J usage is TRBJ2-2, with D hard to call. The CDR3 is 15 residues long. Germline V gives CDR1 SNHLY, CDR2 FYNNEI. Trimming took off 1 base at V and 3 bases at J, with 9 bases between the two ends. In nucleotides, the CDR3 is TGTGCCAGCAGTGAAGTAAGAGGAGACACCGGGGAGCTGTTTTTT. Residues: CASSEVRGDTGELFF.

About this clone itself: Other DNA sequences in the sample encode the same CDR3. The genes are TRBV7-2 and TRBJ1-6, with D unresolved. The CDR3 length is 14 residues. Germline values: CDR1 SGHTA, CDR2 FQGNSA. With 5 bases removed from V and 5 bases from J, the gap between germline ends came to 10 bases. The CDR3 DNA reads as TGTGCCAGCAGCCCCCGGACCGATAATTCACCCCTCCACTTT. It yields the protein CASSPRTDNSPLHF.

V is TRBV5-4 and J is TRBJ2-2; D not resolved. The CDR3 extends over 15 amino acids. Germline lookup yields CDR1 SGHNT and CDR2 YYREEE (reference sequence). V shed 2 bases and J shed 4 bases, with 12 bases lying between them. CDR3 region: CASSLGQITTGELFF. CDR3 DNA: TGTGCCAGCAGCTTAGGGCAGATTACCACCGGGGAGCTGTTTTTT. Full variable domain (outside the CDR3, taken from reference TRBV5-4 and TRBJ2-2): ETGVTQSPTHLIKTRGQQVTLRCSSQSGHNTVSWYQQALGQGPQFIFQYYREEENGRGNFPPRFSGLQFPNYSSELNVNALELDDSALYLCASSLGQITTGELFFGEGSRLTVL.

The chain carries TRBV7-9 and TRBJ1-4; TRBD1 matches at 10 bases. This CDR3 has 15 amino acids. Germline V gene data show CDR1 as SEHNR and CDR2 as FQNEAQ (reference sequence). V trimming: 5 bases; J trimming: 5 bases; junction bases outside the gene matches: 5. The CDR3 region has the DNA TGTGCCAGCAGCGGGGGGACAGGGGCGAATGAAAAACTGTTTTTT. Its translation is CASSGGTGANEKLFF.

The V call is TRBV29-1, the J call TRBJ2-3; the D is unclear. Trimming shortened V by 3 bases and J by 6 bases, and 13 bases separated the two germline ends. CDR1 SQVTM and CDR2 ANQGSEA come from the germline V gene. This CDR3 comprises 13 residues. The CDR3 here is CSVEVSSGDTQYF. For the CDR3, the DNA is TGCAGCGTTGAGGTCAGTTCAGGCGATACGCAGTATTTT.

The chain combines TRBV6-6 with TRBJ1-6; no firm D call. The CDR3 length is 14 residues. V was clipped by 6 bases and J by 6 bases, with 12 bases between them. Germline CDR1 and CDR2: MNHNY and SVGAGI (reference sequence). The CDR3 DNA reads as TGTGCCAGCAGAAACGAAGTTCTTAATTCACCCCTCCACTTT. This codes for CASRNEVLNSPLHF.

This chain links TRBV5-1 with TRBJ1-2; D is perhaps TRBD1 (6 bases). Trimming took 0 bases from V and 3 from J, leaving 12 bases between them. The CDR3 is 15 amino acids. Germline assignment: CDR1 SGHRS and CDR2 YFSETQ. The CDR3 is CASSLAQGQYYGYTF. The CDR3 DNA reads TGCGCCAGCAGCTTGGCCCAAGGACAGTACTATGGCTACACCTTC.

The chain carries TRBV7-9 and TRBJ1-3; D is uncertain. The CDR3 extends over 15 amino acids. Germline V lookup: CDR1 SEHNR, CDR2 FQNEAQ (reference sequence). V lost 3 bases, J lost 0 bases, and 9 bases lay in between. The CDR3 DNA is TGTGCCAGCAGCTTTGGCAGAACCTCTGGAAACACCATATATTTT. This codes for CASSFGRTSGNTIYF.

This clone was recorded once. J is TRBJ2-5 and V is TRBV11-2; D is ambiguous. The V end was cut by 6 bases, the J end by 2 bases, with 10 bases between. Per the germline V gene, CDR1 is SGHAT and CDR2 is FQNNGV. The CDR3 is 13 amino acids. The CDR3 bases are TGTGCCAGCAGTTTGGGATGGCAAGAGACCCAGTACTTC. This gives the protein CASSLGWQETQYF.

In its sample, this clone was seen once. This rearrangement joins TRBV11-3 to TRBJ2-7; D is undetermined. V shed 11 bases and J shed 6 bases, with 11 bases lying between them. CDR1 and CDR2 (germline): SGHNT, YENEEA. CDR3 length: 10 residues. CDR3 coding DNA: TGTGCCGGCCCCTCGGGCGAGCAGTACTTC. It is translated as CAGPSGEQYF.

The chain carries TRBV7-6 and TRBJ2-3; 10 positions agree with TRBD1. The ends lost 5 bases at V and 3 bases at J; junction bases unmatched: 5. Per the germline V gene, CDR1 is SGHVS and CDR2 is FNYEAQ. The CDR3 sequence is 15 residues long. The CDR3 DNA reads as TGTGCCAGCAGCACCCCGGGACAGGGGACAGATACGCAGTATTTT. Translation gives CASSTPGQGTDTQYF.